Presented here are 27 T cell receptor beta chains from one specimen sequenced in a study of T cell responses to AZD1222 COVID-19 vaccine. Data came from immunoSEQ multiplex PCR; TCRdb stores just in-frame clones and leaves some out. The data contain approximately 70,000 clones, roughly 84% of them singletons. The sequencing used peripheral blood, collected on day 0 of AZD1222 vaccination. The receptor source for this set is an adult in good health.

The rearrangement joins TRBV4-1 to TRBJ1-2; TRBD1 aligns across 7 bases. Germline V gives CDR1 MGHRA, CDR2 YSYEKL. Trimming removed 4 bases from V and 3 bases from J; junction bases left unmatched: 14. The CDR3 has 17 amino acids. The chain's CDR3 is CASSPRSKGQRYYGYTF. The CDR3 DNA reads as TGCGCCAGCAGCCCAAGATCAAAGGGACAGCGTTACTATGGCTACACCTTC.

V is TRBV18 and J is TRBJ2-2; 10 bases match TRBD1. Germline-derived CDR1 and CDR2 are KGHSH and LQKENI. The CDR3 runs to 16 residues. V dropped 6 bases and J dropped 3; count of bases not matched to a gene: 7. The CDR3 DNA reads as TGTGCCAGCTCCCTGTGGGACAGGGGAGACACCGGGGAGCTGTTTTTT. As protein: CASSLWDRGDTGELFF. The complete variable domain, with remaining parts taken from reference TRBV18 and TRBJ2-2, reads NAGVMQNPRHLVRRRGQEARLRCSPMKGHSHVYWYRQLPEEGLKFMVYLQKENIIDESGMPKERFSAEFPKEGPSILRIQQVVRGDSAAYFCASSLWDRGDTGELFFGEGSRLTVL.

The gene calls are TRBV3-1 (or the pseudogene TRBV3-2) and TRBJ2-7, with D unresolved. CDR1 and CDR2 from the germline V gene are LGHDT and YNNKEL (reference sequence). This CDR3 is 14 amino acids long. With 4 bases removed from V and 0 bases from J, the gap between germline ends came to 10 bases. DNA for the CDR3: TGTGCCAGCAGCCGCGTGGGCCTCTCCTACGAGCAGTACTTC. Its translation: CASSRVGLSYEQYF.

This sequence joins TRBV19 and TRBJ1-6; 8 nucleotides line up with TRBD1. In germline, CDR1 is LNHDA, CDR2 SQIVND (reference sequence). V shed 4 bases and J 11 bases; nucleotides not matched to a gene: 10. This CDR3 is built from 15 residues. This chain's CDR3 is CASSTPGTGTPPLHF. For the CDR3, the DNA is TGTGCCAGTAGTACCCCCGGGACAGGAACCCCACCCCTCCACTTT.

This chain connects TRBV4-1 to TRBJ2-7; D is uncertain. The V end lost 4 bases, the J end lost 0 bases, and 7 bases lay between the germline ends. This CDR3 region has 13 residues. From germline, CDR1 is MGHRA and CDR2 YSYEKL. The CDR3 is CASSPIPSYEQYF. CDR3 bases: TGCGCCAGCAGCCCCATCCCCTCCTACGAGCAGTACTTC.

The genes are TRBV28 and TRBJ1-6, with D maybe TRBD1 (6 bases). Germline CDR1 and CDR2: MDHEN and SYDVKM. There are 18 residues in the CDR3. Trimming removed 5 bases from V and 9 bases from J, with 26 bases in between. The CDR3 DNA is TGTGCCAGCAGTATCCGGACTGGGGGGCCCACATCCCGTTCACCCCTCCACTTT. It yields the protein CASSIRTGGPTSRSPLHF.

The V and J genes are TRBV5-4 and TRBJ1-1; 9 bases agree with TRBD1. The germline gives CDR1 SGHNT, CDR2 YYREEE (reference sequence). The ends lost 1 base at V and 0 bases at J; junction bases unmatched: 10. The CDR3 contains 18 residues. CDR3 bases: TGTGCCAGCAGCTTGTTCCCGGGACAGGGTAATGTGAACACTGAAGCTTTCTTT. It encodes CASSLFPGQGNVNTEAFF.

This clone was seen at least ten times. The chain couples TRBV10-2 to TRBJ1-2; no reliable D call. The germline V and J ends were trimmed by 7 bases and 5 bases, with 11 bases remaining between them. Germline CDR1 WSHSY, CDR2 SAAADI. The CDR3 spans 12 residues. The CDR3 sequence: CASKDVGYGYTF. CDR3 DNA sequence: TGCGCCAGCAAGGATGTCGGATATGGCTACACCTTC.

The V call is TRBV7-3, the J call TRBJ2-2; no firm D call. Trimming left V 5 bases short and J 9 bases short, with 10 bases between. In germline, CDR1 is SGHTA, CDR2 FQGTGA. This CDR3 is 12 amino acids long. The CDR3 DNA reads TGTGCCAGCAGCCCCGGTCCCCGGGAGCTGTTTTTT. Residues: CASSPGPRELFF.

The chain is built from TRBV15 and TRBJ1-4, with no clear D. CDR1 and CDR2 (germline): LNHNV, YYDKDF (reference sequence). There are 13 residues in the CDR3. Trimming took off 0 bases at V and 10 bases at J, with 9 bases between the two ends. The CDR3 sequence: CATSRDSLGKLFF. The DNA of the CDR3 is TGTGCCACCAGCAGAGATTCGCTGGGAAAACTGTTTTTT.

The chain joins TRBV6-6 to TRBJ2-7, with D unresolved. From germline, CDR1 is MNHNY and CDR2 SVGAGI (reference sequence). This CDR3 region has 12 residues. V was trimmed by 1 base and J by 1 base, leaving 2 bases between them. The CDR3 nucleotides read TGTGCCAGCAGTTACTTTTCCTACGAGCAGTACTTC. It codes for CASSYFSYEQYF.

This chain connects TRBV7-2 to TRBJ1-2; TRBD1 matches at 11 bases. Trimming at V came to 2 bases and at J to 9 bases, leaving 8 bases not matched to a gene. This CDR3 has 15 residues. Germline CDR1 reads SGHTA; CDR2 reads FQGNSA. As DNA, the CDR3 is TGTGCCAGCAGCTTATATTCGGGACAGGGGGAAAGCTACACCTTC. Encoded protein: CASSLYSGQGESYTF.

In DNA form, the CDR3 reads TGTGCCAGCAGCCAAGAAGCCAGGGGGCGCTTTGGCTACACCTTC. Its protein product is CASSQEARGRFGYTF. The chain links TRBV3-1 (or the pseudogene TRBV3-2) to TRBJ1-2, with TRBD1 matching 8 bases. V lost 0 bases and J lost 7; bases outside the gene matches: 7. The germline V gene has CDR1 LGHDT and CDR2 YNNKEL (reference sequence). The CDR3 is made up of 15 amino acids.

As to this clone: This CDR3 is also generated by other DNA sequences in the sample. The J gene is TRBJ2-7, the V gene TRBV28; D is uncertain. Trimming left V 3 bases short and J 3 bases short, with 3 bases between. From germline, CDR1 is MDHEN and CDR2 SYDVKM. The CDR3 has 11 residues. This CDR3 reads CASSLGYEQYF. The CDR3 DNA reads TGTGCCAGCAGTTTGGGCTACGAGCAGTACTTC.

J is TRBJ2-7 and V is TRBV27, with TRBD1 identical over 9 bases. V lost 5 bases, J lost 5 bases, and 10 bases stayed unmatched. The CDR3 contains 15 residues. Germline CDR1 is MNHEY and CDR2 is SMNVEV (reference sequence). The CDR3 sequence is CASSPRQGVFDEQYF. CDR3 nucleotide sequence: TGTGCCAGCAGTCCTCGACAGGGGGTTTTCGACGAGCAGTACTTC.

This clone was observed a single time. The CDR3: CASSLQGASTDTQYF. The CDR3, as DNA: TGTGCCAGCAGCTTACAGGGGGCGAGCACAGATACGCAGTATTTT. The chain employs TRBV7-2 and TRBJ2-3, with 8 bases aligning to TRBD1. The CDR3 has 15 residues. Germline loops: CDR1 SGHTA, CDR2 FQGNSA. V trimming: 2 bases; J trimming: 0 bases; junction bases outside the gene matches: 1.

The chain links TRBV5-6 to TRBJ2-3; D gene unclear. In germline, CDR1 is SGHDT, CDR2 YYEEEE. The CDR3 runs to 14 residues. Deletions cut 2 bases from V and 1 base from J, with 8 bases between. The CDR3 loop is CASSFDVRTDTQYF. DNA of the CDR3: TGTGCCAGCAGCTTTGACGTACGCACAGATACGCAGTATTTT.

This clone appeared a few times. The gene calls are TRBV28 and TRBJ1-2, with TRBD1 matching 7 bases. The CDR3 is 13 amino acids. The V gene end was trimmed by 3 bases and the J gene end by 2 bases; junction bases not matched to a gene: 0. The germline gives CDR1 MDHEN, CDR2 SYDVKM. CDR3 nucleotide sequence: TGTGCCAGCAGTTTGACAGGGAACTATGGCTACACCTTC. Protein sequence: CASSLTGNYGYTF.

The chain has TRBV7-9 and TRBJ1-2, with D unclear. Trimming removed 1 base from V and 8 bases from J, with 8 bases in between. The germline CDR1 and CDR2 sequences are SEHNR and FQNEAQ (reference sequence). The length of the CDR3 is 12 residues. The DNA of the CDR3 is TGTGCCAGCAGCTTAGACAGTAACGGCTACACCTTC. Translated: CASSLDSNGYTF.

This chain uses TRBV12-3 or TRBV12-4 with TRBJ1-1, with 7 bases matching TRBD1. With 5 bases clipped from V and 3 bases from J, the junction kept 3 bases outside the gene matches. This CDR3 is 13 amino acids long. CDR3 coding DNA: TGTGCCAGCAGTCTACAGGGGTACACTGAAGCTTTCTTT. Encoded protein: CASSLQGYTEAFF.

The chain employs TRBV19 and TRBJ1-2; no reliable D call. Trimming shortened V by 3 bases and J by 4 bases, and 9 bases separated the two germline ends. The germline CDR1 and CDR2 sequences are LNHDA and SQIVND (reference sequence). The CDR3 loop spans 13 amino acids. As DNA, the CDR3 is TGTGCCAGTAGTATCGGACGGTTCTATGGCTACACCTTC. Residues: CASSIGRFYGYTF. Full variable domain (remainder filled in from reference TRBV19 and TRBJ1-2): DGGITQSPKYLFRKEGQNVTLSCEQNLNHDAMYWYRQDPGQGLRLIYYSQIVNDFQKGDIAEGYSVSREKKESFPLTVTSAQKNPTAFYLCASSIGRFYGYTFGSGTRLTVV.

The rearrangement links TRBV14 to TRBJ2-7; 13 positions match TRBD2. Germline-derived CDR1 and CDR2 are SGHDN and FVKESK. The CDR3 spans 16 residues. V dropped 4 bases and J dropped 4; count of bases not matched to a gene: 7. The CDR3 spells CASSRNGLAGVYEQYF. The CDR3 DNA is TGTGCCAGCAGCCGAAACGGACTAGCGGGGGTTTACGAGCAGTACTTC.

The chain couples TRBV5-4 to TRBJ1-2; no reliable D call. V shed 2 bases and J shed 2 bases, with 10 bases lying between them. The CDR3 contains 14 residues. Germline V gene data show CDR1 as SGHNT and CDR2 as YYREEE (reference sequence). CDR3 loop: CASSFPDGNYGYTF. The CDR3 nucleotides read TGTGCCAGCAGCTTTCCGGACGGAAACTATGGCTACACCTTC.

The chain couples TRBV29-1 to TRBJ1-1, with D tentatively TRBD1 (5 bases). From germline, CDR1 is SQVTM and CDR2 ANQGSEA. The CDR3 is 14 amino acids. V gave up 4 bases and J gave up 0 bases, with 12 bases separating them. The CDR3 here is CSVGKGAVNTEAFF. Written as DNA, the CDR3 is TGCAGCGTTGGGAAAGGGGCGGTGAACACTGAAGCTTTCTTT.

The chain joins TRBV11-1 to TRBJ2-2; D uncertain. The V and J ends lost 6 bases and 3 bases respectively, with 5 bases between them. There are 12 residues in the CDR3. CDR1 SGHAT and CDR2 FQDESV come from the germline V gene (reference sequence). The DNA for the CDR3 is TGTGCCAGCAGACCCGACACCGGGGAGCTGTTTTTT. It specifies CASRPDTGELFF.

This clone occurred once. V gene TRBV28 combines with J gene TRBJ2-1, with TRBD1 matching over 7 bases. Germline V gene sequence: CDR1 MDHEN, CDR2 SYDVKM. V shed 4 bases, J shed 8 bases, and the junction held 11 bases outside the gene matches. The CDR3 contains 15 residues. As DNA, the CDR3 is TGTGCCAGCAGTTCCGAGGGGGCCGTCGGGCATGAGCAGTTCTTC. Its translation: CASSSEGAVGHEQFF.

V and J are TRBV28 and TRBJ1-2, with a tentative D call TRBD1 (6 bases). CDR1 and CDR2 from the germline V gene are MDHEN and SYDVKM. V dropped 5 bases and J dropped 3 bases, with 13 bases sitting between them. The CDR3 loop spans 14 amino acids. The CDR3 is CASSLGQSHYGYTF. CDR3 sequence (DNA): TGTGCCAGCAGTCTCGGACAGTCCCACTATGGCTACACCTTC.